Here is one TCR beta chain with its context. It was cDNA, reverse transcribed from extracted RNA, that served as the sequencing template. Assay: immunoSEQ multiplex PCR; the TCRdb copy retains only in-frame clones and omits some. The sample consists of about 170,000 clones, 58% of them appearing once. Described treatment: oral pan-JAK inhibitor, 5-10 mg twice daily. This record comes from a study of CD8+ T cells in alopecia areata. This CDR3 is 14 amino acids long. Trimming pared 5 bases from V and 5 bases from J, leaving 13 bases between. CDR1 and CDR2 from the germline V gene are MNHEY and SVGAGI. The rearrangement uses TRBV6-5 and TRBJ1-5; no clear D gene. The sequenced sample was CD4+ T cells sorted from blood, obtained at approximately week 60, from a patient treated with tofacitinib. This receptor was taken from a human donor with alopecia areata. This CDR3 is CASSRFGPDQPQHF. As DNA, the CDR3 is TGTGCCAGCAGTCGGTTCGGACCCGATCAGCCCCAGCATTTT.